These 15 T cell receptor beta chains were all obtained from the same sample, sequenced in a study of blood T cell repertoires in COVID-19 (dated by TCRdb to between 2020 and 2021). The library was produced with the immunoSEQ multiplex PCR assay. The source is immuneACCESS, and TCRdb retained only in-frame sequences with V and J called. Part of the clones is not carried over; for the studies checked, unresolved V genes explain less than half of this, and the remainder is unexplained. The sample has about 52,000 clones on record, approximately 85% of them singletons. The ten largest account for around a quarter of the sample. Specimen: peripheral blood. These TCRs come from a woman older than 75 with COVID-19, enrolled during active disease.

V is TRBV19 and J is TRBJ1-4; TRBD1 aligns across 10 bases. Germline CDR1 LNHDA, CDR2 SQIVND (reference sequence). The length of the CDR3 is 14 residues. V dropped 10 bases and J dropped 8; count of bases not matched to a gene: 10. The CDR3 is CATSTGGEDEKLFF. Here the CDR3 DNA reads TGTGCCACGTCGACAGGGGGCGAAGACGAAAAACTGTTTTTT.

This clone has just one count. The chain employs TRBV5-4 and TRBJ1-2; no definite D call. Germline V gene data show CDR1 as SGHNT and CDR2 as YYREEE (reference sequence). The CDR3 extends over 12 amino acids. V gave up 2 bases and J gave up 7 bases, with 9 bases separating them. DNA of the CDR3: TGTGCCAGCAGCTTTACCGGGTTTGGCTACACCTTC. Translation gives CASSFTGFGYTF.

This chain connects TRBV9 to TRBJ1-4; D is possibly TRBD1 (5 bases). CDR1 is SGDLS, CDR2 YYNGEE, per germline. The CDR3 has 18 amino acids. V was cut by 1 base and J by 0 bases, with 16 bases left in between. CDR3 residues: CASSVPVGHQATNEKLFF. The CDR3 DNA is TGTGCCAGCAGCGTACCCGTAGGACATCAAGCAACTAATGAAAAACTGTTTTTT.

This rearrangement joins TRBV6-1 to TRBJ2-1; TRBD2 matches at 7 bases. CDR3 size: 17 residues. V lost 3 bases to trimming and J lost 5 bases; unmatched junction nucleotides: 13. Germline V lookup: CDR1 MNHNS, CDR2 SASEGT. CDR3 nucleotides: TGTGCCAGCAGTGAGGTACGTGGGAGGGCCCCCAACAATGAGCAGTTCTTC. Amino acids: CASSEVRGRAPNNEQFF.

The chain employs TRBV27 and TRBJ2-5; D is possibly TRBD2 (5 bases). The germline V gene has CDR1 MNHEY and CDR2 SMNVEV (reference sequence). This CDR3 comprises 14 residues. V lost 3 bases and J 5 bases, leaving 13 bases between the germline ends. The CDR3 loop reads CASSFNRDKETQYF. CDR3 DNA sequence: TGTGCCAGCAGTTTCAACCGGGATAAGGAGACCCAGTACTTC.

This clone was seen a single time. The J gene is TRBJ1-2, the V gene TRBV3-1 (or the pseudogene TRBV3-2), with 7 bases identical to TRBD1. V shed 1 base and J 8 bases; nucleotides not matched to a gene: 7. Germline V gene lookup returns CDR1 LGHDT and CDR2 YNNKEL (reference sequence). This CDR3 has 14 amino acids. Here the CDR3 reads CASSQVPGGNGYTF. CDR3 DNA sequence: TGTGCCAGCAGCCAAGTTCCAGGGGGGAACGGCTACACCTTC.

This clone showed up just a few times. This chain joins TRBV5-1 and TRBJ1-1, with 9 nucleotides matching TRBD1. With V trimmed by 2 bases and J by 7 bases, 6 bases remained unmatched. The CDR3 contains 14 residues. From germline, CDR1 is SGHRS and CDR2 YFSETQ. CDR3 sequence reads: CASSLTGGVIEAFF. For the CDR3, the DNA is TGCGCCAGCAGCTTAACAGGGGGCGTTATTGAAGCTTTCTTT.

The chain couples TRBV5-1 to TRBJ1-1, with D tentatively TRBD1 (6 bases). V lost 3 bases and J lost 1, with 10 bases in between. The CDR3 spans 14 residues. Germline assignment: CDR1 SGHRS and CDR2 YFSETQ. CDR3: CASSSGQTNTEAFF. CDR3 DNA: TGCGCCAGCAGCTCCGGACAGACGAACACTGAAGCTTTCTTT.

The chain employs TRBV7-9 and TRBJ1-2; a possible D gene is TRBD1 (6 bases). Trimming took off 5 bases at V and 4 bases at J, with 14 bases between the two ends. The CDR3 runs to 14 residues. Per the germline V gene, CDR1 is SEHNR and CDR2 is FQNEAQ (reference sequence). The CDR3 sequence: CASSAQPTGYGYTF. Written as DNA, the CDR3 is TGTGCCAGCAGCGCCCAACCGACAGGCTATGGCTACACCTTC.

The chain carries TRBV19 and TRBJ1-3; D is undetermined. The germline V and J ends were trimmed by 8 bases and 0 bases, with 8 bases remaining between them. The CDR3 sequence is 13 residues long. Germline loops: CDR1 LNHDA, CDR2 SQIVND (reference sequence). The CDR3: CASSTYSGNTIYF. The CDR3 nucleotides read TGTGCCAGTTCTACTTACTCTGGAAACACCATATATTTT.

This sequence joins TRBV4-1 and TRBJ2-5; 8 bases fit TRBD1. The germline V gene has CDR1 MGHRA and CDR2 YSYEKL. V lost 4 bases to trimming and J lost 1 base; unmatched junction nucleotides: 8. There are 16 residues in the CDR3. The chain's CDR3 is CASSPMGQDLQETQYF. CDR3 DNA sequence: TGCGCCAGCAGCCCGATGGGACAGGACCTCCAAGAGACCCAGTACTTC.

This clone was observed a few times. The rearrangement links TRBV9 to TRBJ1-2; D is perhaps TRBD1 (6 bases). This CDR3 spans 13 amino acids. Germline V gene lookup returns CDR1 SGDLS and CDR2 YYNGEE. The V gene lost 3 bases and the J gene lost 4 bases, with 10 bases spanning the gap. The CDR3 DNA is TGTGCCAGCAGCGGTCAGGGGAGCTATGGCTACACCTTC. This gives the protein CASSGQGSYGYTF.

The genes are TRBV5-6 and TRBJ1-2, with D possibly matching TRBD1 (5 bases). Deletions cut 2 bases from V and 8 bases from J, with 16 bases between. The CDR3 has 14 amino acids. Germline CDR1 is SGHDT and CDR2 is YYEEEE. CDR3 sequence: CASSFRVALPGYTF. CDR3 bases: TGTGCCAGCAGCTTCAGGGTAGCCCTCCCGGGCTACACCTTC.

The chain uses TRBV10-3 and TRBJ2-1, with 11 bases that match TRBD2. The V and J ends lost 3 bases and 0 bases, in that order; junction bases with no gene match: 7. The V gene's germline CDR1 is ENHRY and CDR2 SYGVKD. CDR3 length equals 18 residues. CDR3 region: CAISDPIAGGLSYNEQFF. CDR3 nucleotide sequence: TGTGCCATCAGTGATCCCATAGCGGGAGGGCTCTCCTACAATGAGCAGTTCTTC.

This chain connects TRBV7-2 to TRBJ1-1; TRBD1 matches at 8 bases. CDR3 length: 15 residues. Losses at the gene ends were 2 bases for V and 4 bases for J; bases not matched to a gene: 6. Germline V gene sequence: CDR1 SGHTA, CDR2 FQGNSA. This chain's CDR3 is CASSLSTGGITEAFF. CDR3 DNA sequence: TGTGCCAGCAGCTTATCCACAGGGGGGATCACTGAAGCTTTCTTT.